This is a list of T cell receptor beta chains from one sample in a study of beta chain features in type 1 diabetes. Clones were read by immunoSEQ multiplex PCR, and TCRdb kept only the in-frame ones, dropping some. This table has 60,000 or so clones, roughly 60% appearing once. Sequenced: Tregs from blood. The receptor set was obtained from a woman aged 18-29 years in good health. Both conserved end residues are part of each CDR3. D genes are given only for firm matches. A clone size is listed for some rows: how often the clone was seen (once, few, many), or a class if it is expanded.

J gene: TRBJ2-5; clone size: -; V gene: TRBV2; D gene: -; CDR3 DNA: TGTGCCAGCAGTCAGACCCCGGGAGAGACCCAGTACTTC; CDR3 protein: CASSQTPGETQYF
J gene: TRBJ2-1; clone size: -; V gene: TRBV10-2; D gene: TRBD2; CDR3 DNA: TGCGCCAGCAGTTTAAGACTAGCTGGTGATGAGCAGTTCTTC; CDR3 protein: CASSLRLAGDEQFF
J gene: TRBJ2-5; clone size: -; V gene: TRBV5-6; D gene: -; CDR3 DNA: TGTGCCAGCAGCTCCTACCAAGAGACCCAGTACTTC; CDR3 protein: CASSSYQETQYF
J gene: TRBJ1-3; clone size: -; V gene: TRBV11-2; D gene: -; CDR3 DNA: TGTGCCAGCAGCTTAAACCGGGGAACGGACACCATATATTTT; CDR3 protein: CASSLNRGTDTIYF
J gene: TRBJ2-1; clone size: -; V gene: TRBV5-1; D gene: -; CDR3 DNA: TGCGCCAGCTCTCGAGAGGGCCCAGCCCAACAGTTCTTC; CDR3 protein: CASSREGPAQQFF
J gene: TRBJ2-3; clone size: -; V gene: TRBV10-3; D gene: TRBD2; CDR3 DNA: TGTGCCATCAGAGCTAGCGGGAGCACAGATACGCAGTATTTT; CDR3 protein: CAIRASGSTDTQYF
J gene: TRBJ2-7; clone size: -; V gene: TRBV7-2; D gene: -; CDR3 DNA: TGTGCCAGCAGCTTGGTGGAGAGCTACGAGCAGTACTTC; CDR3 protein: CASSLVESYEQYF
J gene: TRBJ2-7; clone size: -; V gene: TRBV28; D gene: -; CDR3 DNA: TGTGCCAGCAGTTTATTATCAGGAGGGACCGTCTCCTACGAGCAGTACTTC; CDR3 protein: CASSLLSGGTVSYEQYF
J gene: TRBJ2-2; clone size: -; V gene: TRBV19; D gene: -; CDR3 DNA: TGTGCCAGTAGTCCCCGGGCAGGGCTGAACACCGGGGAGCTGTTTTTT; CDR3 protein: CASSPRAGLNTGELFF
J gene: TRBJ2-3; clone size: once; V gene: TRBV5-6; D gene: -; CDR3 DNA: TGTGCCAGCAGCTTGTCAGGGCCCACGTCAGATACGCAGTATTTT; CDR3 protein: CASSLSGPTSDTQYF
J gene: TRBJ1-2; clone size: few; V gene: TRBV21-1; D gene: -; CDR3 DNA: TGTGCCAGCAGCAAAGACAGGGGCTACACCTTC; CDR3 protein: CASSKDRGYTF
J gene: TRBJ2-7; clone size: -; V gene: TRBV7-9; D gene: -; CDR3 DNA: TGTGCCAGCAGCTCGAATCTGTTACAGGGCGGCGAGCAGTACTTC; CDR3 protein: CASSSNLLQGGEQYF
J gene: TRBJ2-5; clone size: -; V gene: TRBV7-3; D gene: -; CDR3 DNA: TGTGCCAGCAGCCTCGGGCAGGGTGAGACCCAGTACTTC; CDR3 protein: CASSLGQGETQYF
J gene: TRBJ2-3; clone size: few; V gene: TRBV11-2; D gene: -; CDR3 DNA: TGTGCCAGCAGGGCTCTGGTTAGCGTCGATACGCAGTATTTT; CDR3 protein: CASRALVSVDTQYF
J gene: TRBJ2-1; clone size: -; V gene: TRBV5-1; D gene: TRBD1; CDR3 DNA: TGCGCCAGCAGCTTGAACAGGGGGTACAATGAGCAGTTCTTC; CDR3 protein: CASSLNRGYNEQFF
J gene: TRBJ2-7; clone size: -; V gene: TRBV13; D gene: -; CDR3 DNA: TGTGCCAGCAGCTTAGATTTGGGACAATCATACGAGCAGTACTTC; CDR3 protein: CASSLDLGQSYEQYF
J gene: TRBJ2-1; clone size: -; V gene: TRBV11-2; D gene: TRBD2; CDR3 DNA: TGTGCCAGCAGCTCCATTTCTGGACTAGCGGGAGCAGCTGAGCAGTTCTTC; CDR3 protein: CASSSISGLAGAAEQFF
J gene: TRBJ1-1; clone size: -; V gene: TRBV6-5; D gene: TRBD1; CDR3 DNA: TGTGCCAGCAGTTACAGGGGGCGAGCTTTCTTT; CDR3 protein: CASSYRGRAFF
J gene: TRBJ2-1; clone size: -; V gene: TRBV29-1; D gene: TRBD2; CDR3 DNA: TGCAGCATATACGTAGCGGGGCTGCCGTACAATGAGCAGTTCTTC; CDR3 protein: CSIYVAGLPYNEQFF
J gene: TRBJ2-3; clone size: -; V gene: TRBV29-1; D gene: -; CDR3 DNA: TGCAGCGTCCGTCAGTCAGATACGCAGTATTTT; CDR3 protein: CSVRQSDTQYF